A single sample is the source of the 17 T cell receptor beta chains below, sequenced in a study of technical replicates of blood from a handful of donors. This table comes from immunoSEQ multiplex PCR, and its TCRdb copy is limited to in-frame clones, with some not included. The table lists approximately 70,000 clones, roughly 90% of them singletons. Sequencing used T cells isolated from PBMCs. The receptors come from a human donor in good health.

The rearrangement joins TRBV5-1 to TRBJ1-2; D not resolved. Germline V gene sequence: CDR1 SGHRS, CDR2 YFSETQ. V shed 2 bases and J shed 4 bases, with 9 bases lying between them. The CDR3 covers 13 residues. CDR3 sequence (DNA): TGCGCCAGCAGCTTTACTGAGGGCTATGGCTACACCTTC. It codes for CASSFTEGYGYTF.

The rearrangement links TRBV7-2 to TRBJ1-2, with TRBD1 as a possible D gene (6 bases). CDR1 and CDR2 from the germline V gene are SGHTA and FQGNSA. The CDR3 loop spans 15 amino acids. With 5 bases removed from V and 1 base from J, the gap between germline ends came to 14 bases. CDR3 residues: CASSPGQLFNYGYTF. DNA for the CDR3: TGTGCCAGCAGCCCTGGACAGCTATTTAACTATGGCTACACCTTC.

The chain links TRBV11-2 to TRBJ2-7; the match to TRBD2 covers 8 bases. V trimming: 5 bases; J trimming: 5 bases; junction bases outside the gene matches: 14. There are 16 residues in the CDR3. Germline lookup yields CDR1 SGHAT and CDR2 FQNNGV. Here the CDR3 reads CASSLLPLGTRDEQYF. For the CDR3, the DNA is TGTGCCAGCAGCCTACTACCATTAGGGACTAGGGACGAGCAGTACTTC.

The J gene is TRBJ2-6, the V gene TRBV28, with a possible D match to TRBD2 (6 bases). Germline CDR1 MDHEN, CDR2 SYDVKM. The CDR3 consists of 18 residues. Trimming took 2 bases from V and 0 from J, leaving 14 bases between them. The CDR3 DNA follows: TGTGCCAGCAGTTTAGGGGGGACTCTAGACTCTGGGGCCAACGTCCTGACTTTC. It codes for CASSLGGTLDSGANVLTF.

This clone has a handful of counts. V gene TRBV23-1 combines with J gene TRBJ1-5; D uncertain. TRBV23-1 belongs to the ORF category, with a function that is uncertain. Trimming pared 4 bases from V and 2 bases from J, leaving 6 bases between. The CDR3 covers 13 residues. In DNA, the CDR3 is TGCGCCAGCAGTCGGCACGGCAATCAGCCCCAGCATTTT. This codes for CASSRHGNQPQHF.

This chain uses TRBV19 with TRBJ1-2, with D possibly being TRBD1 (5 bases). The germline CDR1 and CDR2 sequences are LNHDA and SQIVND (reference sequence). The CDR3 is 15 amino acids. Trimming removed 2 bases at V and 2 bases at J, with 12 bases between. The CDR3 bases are TGTGCCAGTAGTATACAGGGCAGGGCGAACTATGGCTACACCTTC. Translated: CASSIQGRANYGYTF.

The CDR3 DNA reads as TGTGCCAGTAGTATAGGGGGCGTAAGGGGAAACACTGAAGCTTTCTTT. Its protein product is CASSIGGVRGNTEAFF. The chain carries TRBV19 and TRBJ1-1, with a weak D call TRBD1 (5 bases). V was shortened by 1 base and J by 2 bases, with 14 bases between the two germline ends. Germline V lookup: CDR1 LNHDA, CDR2 SQIVND (reference sequence). The CDR3 loop spans 16 amino acids.

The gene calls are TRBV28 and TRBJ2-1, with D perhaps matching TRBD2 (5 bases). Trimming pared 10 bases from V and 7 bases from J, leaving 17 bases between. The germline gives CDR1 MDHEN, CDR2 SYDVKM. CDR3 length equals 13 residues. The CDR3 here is CATWTPMGNEQFF. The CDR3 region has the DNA TGTGCCACCTGGACTCCTATGGGGAATGAGCAGTTCTTC.

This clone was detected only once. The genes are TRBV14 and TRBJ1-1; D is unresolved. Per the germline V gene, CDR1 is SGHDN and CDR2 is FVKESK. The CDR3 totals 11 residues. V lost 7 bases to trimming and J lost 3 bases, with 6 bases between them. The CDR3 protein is CASNIYTEAFF. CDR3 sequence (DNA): TGTGCCAGCAATATATACACTGAAGCTTTCTTT.

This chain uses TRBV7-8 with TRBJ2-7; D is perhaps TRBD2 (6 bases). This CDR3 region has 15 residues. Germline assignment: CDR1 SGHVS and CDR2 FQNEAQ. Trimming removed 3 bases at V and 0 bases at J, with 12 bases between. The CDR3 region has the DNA TGTGCCAGCAGCTTGGCGGGAATTAGCTCCTACGAGCAGTACTTC. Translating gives CASSLAGISSYEQYF.

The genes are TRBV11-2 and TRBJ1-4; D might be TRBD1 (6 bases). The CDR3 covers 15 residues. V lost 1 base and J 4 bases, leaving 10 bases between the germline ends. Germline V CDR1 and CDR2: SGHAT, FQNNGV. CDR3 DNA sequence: TGTGCCAGCAGCTTAGTATGGACAGTTAATGAAAAACTGTTTTTT. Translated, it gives CASSLVWTVNEKLFF.

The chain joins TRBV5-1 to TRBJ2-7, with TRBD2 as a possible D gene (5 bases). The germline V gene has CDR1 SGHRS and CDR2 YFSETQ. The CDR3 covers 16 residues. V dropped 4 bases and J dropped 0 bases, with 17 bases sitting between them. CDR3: CASSGPTRRGSYEQYF. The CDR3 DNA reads TGCGCCAGCAGCGGCCCCACCCGACGGGGCTCCTACGAGCAGTACTTC.

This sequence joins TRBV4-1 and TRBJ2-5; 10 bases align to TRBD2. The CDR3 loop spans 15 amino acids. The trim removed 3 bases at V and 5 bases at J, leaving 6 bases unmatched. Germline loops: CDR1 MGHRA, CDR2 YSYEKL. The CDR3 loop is CASSHPLSGRETQYF. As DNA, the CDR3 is TGCGCCAGCAGCCATCCACTTAGCGGGAGGGAGACCCAGTACTTC.

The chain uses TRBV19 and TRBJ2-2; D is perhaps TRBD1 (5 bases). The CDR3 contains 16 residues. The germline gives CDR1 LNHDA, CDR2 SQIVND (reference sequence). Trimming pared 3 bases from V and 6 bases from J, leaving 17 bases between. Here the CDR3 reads CASSIGQGKFAGELFF. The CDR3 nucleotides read TGTGCCAGTAGTATTGGGCAGGGAAAATTTGCCGGGGAGCTGTTTTTT.

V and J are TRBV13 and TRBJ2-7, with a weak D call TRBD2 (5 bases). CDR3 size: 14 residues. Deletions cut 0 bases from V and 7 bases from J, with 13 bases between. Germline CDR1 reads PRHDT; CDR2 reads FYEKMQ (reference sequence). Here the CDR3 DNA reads TGTGCCAGCAGCTTAGGGAGGGCCTCGGGGGAGCAGTACTTC. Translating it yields CASSLGRASGEQYF.

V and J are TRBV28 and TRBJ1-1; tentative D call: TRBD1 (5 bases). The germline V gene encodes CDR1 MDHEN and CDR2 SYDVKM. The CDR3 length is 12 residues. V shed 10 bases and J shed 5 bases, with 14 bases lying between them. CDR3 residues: CAIGAGGTEAFF. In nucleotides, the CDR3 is TGTGCCATCGGGGCGGGGGGAACTGAAGCTTTCTTT.

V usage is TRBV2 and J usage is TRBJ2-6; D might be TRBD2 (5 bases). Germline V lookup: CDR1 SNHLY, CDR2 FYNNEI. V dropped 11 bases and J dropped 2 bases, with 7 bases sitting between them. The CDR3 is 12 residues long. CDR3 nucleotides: TGTGCCTCGGAGGCTGGGGCCAACGTCCTGACTTTC. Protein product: CASEAGANVLTF.